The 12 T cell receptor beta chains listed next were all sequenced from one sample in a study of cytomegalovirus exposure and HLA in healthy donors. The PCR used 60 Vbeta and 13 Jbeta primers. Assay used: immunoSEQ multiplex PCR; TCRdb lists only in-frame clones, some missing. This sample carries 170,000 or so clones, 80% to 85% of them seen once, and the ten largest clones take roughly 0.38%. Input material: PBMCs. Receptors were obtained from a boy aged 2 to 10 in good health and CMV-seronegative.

This chain's CDR3 is CASSQEADVIEAFF. In nucleotides, the CDR3 is TGCGCCAGCAGCCAAGAGGCAGATGTAATTGAAGCTTTCTTT. The rearrangement joins TRBV4-1 to TRBJ1-1; D remains ambiguous. With 0 bases removed from V and 7 bases from J, the gap between germline ends came to 12 bases. There are 14 residues in the CDR3. Germline values: CDR1 MGHRA, CDR2 YSYEKL.

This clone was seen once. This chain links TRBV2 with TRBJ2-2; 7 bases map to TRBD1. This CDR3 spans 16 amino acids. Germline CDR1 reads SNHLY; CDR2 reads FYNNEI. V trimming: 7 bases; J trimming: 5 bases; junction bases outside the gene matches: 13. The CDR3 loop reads CASTYQQGVNTGELFF. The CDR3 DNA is TGTGCCAGCACATATCAGCAGGGGGTGAATACCGGGGAGCTGTTTTTT.

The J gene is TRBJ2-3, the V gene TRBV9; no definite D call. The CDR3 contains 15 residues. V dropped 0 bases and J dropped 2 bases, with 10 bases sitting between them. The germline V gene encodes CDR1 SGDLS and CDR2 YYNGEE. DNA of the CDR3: TGTGCCAGCAGCGTAGACCTAGGTTACACAGATACGCAGTATTTT. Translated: CASSVDLGYTDTQYF.

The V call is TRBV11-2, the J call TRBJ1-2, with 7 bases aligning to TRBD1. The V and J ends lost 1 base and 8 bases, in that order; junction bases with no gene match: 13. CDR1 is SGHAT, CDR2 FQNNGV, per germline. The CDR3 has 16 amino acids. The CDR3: CASSLGKYDRARGYTF. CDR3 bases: TGTGCCAGCAGCTTAGGGAAGTACGACAGGGCCCGCGGCTACACCTTC.

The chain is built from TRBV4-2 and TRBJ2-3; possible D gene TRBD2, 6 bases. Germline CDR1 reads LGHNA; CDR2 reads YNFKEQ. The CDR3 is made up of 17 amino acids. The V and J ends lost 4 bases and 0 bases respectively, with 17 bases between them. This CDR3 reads CASSPKGRGTSTDTQYF. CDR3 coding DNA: TGTGCCAGCAGCCCAAAAGGGCGCGGGACTAGCACAGATACGCAGTATTTT.

The CDR3: CSVIVSGQQNQPQHF. Here the CDR3 DNA reads TGCAGCGTAATAGTGTCGGGACAGCAGAATCAGCCCCAGCATTTT. The chain couples TRBV29-1 to TRBJ1-5; 7 positions match TRBD1. CDR3 length: 15 amino acids. V dropped 6 bases and J dropped 4; count of bases not matched to a gene: 12. CDR1 and CDR2 (germline): SQVTM, ANQGSEA.

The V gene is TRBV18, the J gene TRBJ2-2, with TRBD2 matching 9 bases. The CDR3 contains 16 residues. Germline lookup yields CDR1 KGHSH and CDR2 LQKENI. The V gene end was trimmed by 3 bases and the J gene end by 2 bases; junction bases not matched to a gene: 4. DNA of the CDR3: TGTGCCAGCTCACCTGAACTAGCGGGTAACACCGGGGAGCTGTTTTTT. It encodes CASSPELAGNTGELFF.

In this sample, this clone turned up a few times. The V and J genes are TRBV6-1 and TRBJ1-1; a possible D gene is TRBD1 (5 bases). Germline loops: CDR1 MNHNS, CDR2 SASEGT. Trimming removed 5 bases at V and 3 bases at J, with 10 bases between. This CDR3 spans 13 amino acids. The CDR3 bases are TGTGCCAGCAGTAATCCAGGGTACACTGAAGCTTTCTTT. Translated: CASSNPGYTEAFF.

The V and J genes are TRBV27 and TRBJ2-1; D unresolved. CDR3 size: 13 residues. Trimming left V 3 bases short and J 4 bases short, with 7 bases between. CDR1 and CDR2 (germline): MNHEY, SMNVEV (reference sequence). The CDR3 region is CASSFDLYNEQFF. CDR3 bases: TGTGCCAGCAGTTTCGACTTGTACAATGAGCAGTTCTTC.

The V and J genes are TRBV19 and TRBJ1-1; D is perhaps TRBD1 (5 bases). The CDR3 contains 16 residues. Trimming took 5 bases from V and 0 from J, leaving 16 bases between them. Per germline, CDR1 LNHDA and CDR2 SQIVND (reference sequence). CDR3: CASSSWQGRMNTEAFF. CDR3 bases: TGTGCCAGTAGTTCGTGGCAGGGCCGCATGAACACTGAAGCTTTCTTT.

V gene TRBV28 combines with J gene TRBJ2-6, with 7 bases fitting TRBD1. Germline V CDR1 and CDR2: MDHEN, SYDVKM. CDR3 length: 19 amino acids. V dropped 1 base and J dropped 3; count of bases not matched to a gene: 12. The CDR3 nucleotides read TGTGCCAGCAGTTTATTTAGGGGGCAGGGTATGGTTGGGGCCAACGTCCTGACTTTC. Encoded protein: CASSLFRGQGMVGANVLTF.

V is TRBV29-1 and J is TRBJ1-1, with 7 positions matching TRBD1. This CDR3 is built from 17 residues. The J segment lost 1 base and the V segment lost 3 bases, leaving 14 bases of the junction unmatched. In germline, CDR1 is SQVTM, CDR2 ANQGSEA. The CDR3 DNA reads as TGCAGCGTTGATGGAGGACAGGACCCCGGATGGAACACTGAAGCTTTCTTT. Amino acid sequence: CSVDGGQDPGWNTEAFF.